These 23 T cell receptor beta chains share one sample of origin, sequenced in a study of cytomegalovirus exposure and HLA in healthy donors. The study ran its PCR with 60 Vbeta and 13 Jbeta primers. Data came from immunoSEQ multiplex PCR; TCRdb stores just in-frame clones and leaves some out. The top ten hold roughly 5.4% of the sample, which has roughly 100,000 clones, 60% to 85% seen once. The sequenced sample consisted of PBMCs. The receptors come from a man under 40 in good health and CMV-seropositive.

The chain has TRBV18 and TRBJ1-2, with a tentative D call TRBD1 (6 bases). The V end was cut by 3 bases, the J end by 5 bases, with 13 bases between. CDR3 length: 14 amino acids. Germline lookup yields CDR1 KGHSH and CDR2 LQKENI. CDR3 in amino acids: CASSPGSRGYGYTF. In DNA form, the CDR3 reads TGTGCCAGCTCACCGGGGAGCAGGGGATATGGCTACACCTTC.

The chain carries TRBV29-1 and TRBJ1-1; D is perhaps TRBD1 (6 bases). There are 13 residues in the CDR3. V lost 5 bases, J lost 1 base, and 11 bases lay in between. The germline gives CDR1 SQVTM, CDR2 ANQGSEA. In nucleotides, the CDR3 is TGCAGCGTTAGCCCAGGGGAGAACACTGAAGCTTTCTTT. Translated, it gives CSVSPGENTEAFF.

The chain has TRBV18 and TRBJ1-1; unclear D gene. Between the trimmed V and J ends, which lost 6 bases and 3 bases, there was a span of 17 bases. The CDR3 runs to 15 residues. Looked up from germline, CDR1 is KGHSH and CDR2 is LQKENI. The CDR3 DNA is TGTGCCAGCTCTCCTCAGACGGGGTTTGACACTGAAGCTTTCTTT. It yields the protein CASSPQTGFDTEAFF. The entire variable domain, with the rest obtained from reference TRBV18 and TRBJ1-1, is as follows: NAGVMQNPRHLVRRRGQEARLRCSPMKGHSHVYWYRQLPEEGLKFMVYLQKENIIDESGMPKERFSAEFPKEGPSILRIQQVVRGDSAAYFCASSPQTGFDTEAFFGQGTRLTVV.

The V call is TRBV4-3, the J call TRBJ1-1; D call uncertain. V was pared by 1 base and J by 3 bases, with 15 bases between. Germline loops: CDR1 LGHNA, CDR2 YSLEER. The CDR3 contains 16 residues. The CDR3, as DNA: TGCGCCAGCAGCCAAGCGAGGCACTGGTCGGACACTGAAGCTTTCTTT. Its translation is CASSQARHWSDTEAFF.

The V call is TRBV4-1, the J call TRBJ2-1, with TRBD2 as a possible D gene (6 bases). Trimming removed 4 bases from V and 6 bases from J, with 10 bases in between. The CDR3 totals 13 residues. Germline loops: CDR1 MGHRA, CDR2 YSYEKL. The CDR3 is CASSLGTSNEQFF. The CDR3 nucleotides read TGCGCCAGCAGCCTCGGGACTTCCAATGAGCAGTTCTTC.

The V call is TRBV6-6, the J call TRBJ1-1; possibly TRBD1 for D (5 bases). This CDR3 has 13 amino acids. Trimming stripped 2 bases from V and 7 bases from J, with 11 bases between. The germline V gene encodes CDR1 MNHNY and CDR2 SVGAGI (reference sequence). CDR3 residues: CASSYAPTVEAFF. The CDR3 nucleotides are TGTGCCAGCAGTTACGCTCCGACAGTTGAAGCTTTCTTT.

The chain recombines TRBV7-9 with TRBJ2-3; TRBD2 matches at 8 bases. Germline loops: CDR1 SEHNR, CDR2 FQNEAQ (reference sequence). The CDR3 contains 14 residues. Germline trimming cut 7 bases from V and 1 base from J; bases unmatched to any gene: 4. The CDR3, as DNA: TGTGCCAGCACCGGGGGGGCCGGCACAGATACGCAGTATTTT. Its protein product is CASTGGAGTDTQYF.

CDR3 protein: CSVDSGFVGGLTKNIQYF. The DNA for the CDR3 is TGCAGCGTTGATTCGGGGTTCGTTGGGGGCTTGACCAAAAACATTCAGTACTTC. The rearrangement joins TRBV29-1 to TRBJ2-4; a possible D gene is TRBD1 (6 bases). Germline V gene sequence: CDR1 SQVTM, CDR2 ANQGSEA. The CDR3 has 18 amino acids. The V end was cut by 3 bases, the J end by 2 bases, with 23 bases between. The full variable domain, its missing parts supplied by reference TRBV29-1 and TRBJ2-4, is SAVISQKPSRDICQRGTSLTIQCQVDSQVTMMFWYRQQPGQSLTLIATANQGSEATYESGFVIDKFPISRPNLTFSTLTVSNMSPEDSSIYLCSVDSGFVGGLTKNIQYFGAGTRLSVL.

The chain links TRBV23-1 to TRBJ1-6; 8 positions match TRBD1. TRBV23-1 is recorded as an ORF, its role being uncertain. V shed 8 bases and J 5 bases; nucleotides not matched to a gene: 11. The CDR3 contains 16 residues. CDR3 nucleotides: TGCGCCAGCGCCTACCTTGACAGGGGAGATAATTCACCCCTCCACTTT. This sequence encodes CASAYLDRGDNSPLHF.

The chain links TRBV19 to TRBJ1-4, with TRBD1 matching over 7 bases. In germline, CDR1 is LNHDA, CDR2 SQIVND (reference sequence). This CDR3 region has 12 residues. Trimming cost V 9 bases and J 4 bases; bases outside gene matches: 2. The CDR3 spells CASRGVNEKLFF. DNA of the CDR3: TGTGCCAGCAGGGGGGTTAATGAAAAACTGTTTTTT.

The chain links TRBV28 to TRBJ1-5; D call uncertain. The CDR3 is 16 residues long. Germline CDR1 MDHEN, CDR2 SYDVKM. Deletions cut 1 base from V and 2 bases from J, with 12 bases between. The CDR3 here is CASSLSLGRGNQPQHF. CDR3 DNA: TGTGCCAGCAGTTTATCCCTGGGGAGGGGCAATCAGCCCCAGCATTTT.

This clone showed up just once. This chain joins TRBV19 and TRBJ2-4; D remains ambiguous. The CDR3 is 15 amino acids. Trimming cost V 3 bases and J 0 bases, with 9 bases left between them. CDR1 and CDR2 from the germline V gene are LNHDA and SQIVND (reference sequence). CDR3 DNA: TGTGCCAGTAGTATGCAGCGACTAGCCAAAAACATTCAGTACTTC. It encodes CASSMQRLAKNIQYF.

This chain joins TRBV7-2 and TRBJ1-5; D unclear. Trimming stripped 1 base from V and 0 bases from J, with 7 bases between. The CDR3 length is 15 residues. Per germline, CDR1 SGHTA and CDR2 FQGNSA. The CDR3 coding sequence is TGTGCCAGCAGCTTAGATGTCCATAGCAATCAGCCCCAGCATTTT. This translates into CASSLDVHSNQPQHF.

The CDR3 reads CASRPRQGSVSGNTIYF. The CDR3 DNA reads as TGTGCCAGTAGACCTCGACAGGGGAGTGTCTCTGGAAACACCATATATTTT. This chain joins TRBV19 and TRBJ1-3; 8 nucleotides agree with TRBD1. The junction had 10 bases not matched to a gene; V was cut back by 6 bases and J by 0 bases. The CDR3 extends over 17 amino acids. CDR1 is LNHDA and CDR2 is SQIVND in the germline V gene (reference sequence).

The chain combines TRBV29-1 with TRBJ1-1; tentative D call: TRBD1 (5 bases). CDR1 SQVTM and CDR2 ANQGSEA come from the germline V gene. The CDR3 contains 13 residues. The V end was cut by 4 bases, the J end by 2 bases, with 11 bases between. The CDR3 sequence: CSVVTGGNTEAFF. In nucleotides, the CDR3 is TGCAGCGTTGTAACGGGGGGAAACACTGAAGCTTTCTTT.

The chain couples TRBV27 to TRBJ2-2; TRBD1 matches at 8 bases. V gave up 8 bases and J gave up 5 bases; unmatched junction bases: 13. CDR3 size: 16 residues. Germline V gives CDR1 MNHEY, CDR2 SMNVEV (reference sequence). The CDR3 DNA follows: TGTGCCAGCGGGTCCTGGACAGGGTTAGGAACCGGGGAGCTGTTTTTT. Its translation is CASGSWTGLGTGELFF.

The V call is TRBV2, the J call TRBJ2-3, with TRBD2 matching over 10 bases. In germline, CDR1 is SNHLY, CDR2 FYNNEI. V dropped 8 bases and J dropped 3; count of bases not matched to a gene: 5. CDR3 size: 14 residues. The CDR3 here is CASEREGRTDTQYF. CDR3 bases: TGTGCCAGCGAGCGGGAGGGCCGTACAGATACGCAGTATTTT.

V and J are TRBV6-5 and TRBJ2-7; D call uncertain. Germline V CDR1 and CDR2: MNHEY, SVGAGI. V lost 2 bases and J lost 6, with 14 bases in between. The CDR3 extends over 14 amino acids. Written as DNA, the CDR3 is TGTGCCAGCAGTTACGTCGCGGCCCGGAGCGAGCAGTACTTC. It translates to CASSYVAARSEQYF.

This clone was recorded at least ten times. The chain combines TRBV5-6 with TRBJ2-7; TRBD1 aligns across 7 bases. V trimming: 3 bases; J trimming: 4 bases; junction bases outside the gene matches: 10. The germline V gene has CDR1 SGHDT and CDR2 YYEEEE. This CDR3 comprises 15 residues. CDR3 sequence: CASSSVGQPIYEQYF. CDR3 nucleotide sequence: TGTGCCAGCAGCTCCGTGGGACAGCCCATATACGAGCAGTACTTC.

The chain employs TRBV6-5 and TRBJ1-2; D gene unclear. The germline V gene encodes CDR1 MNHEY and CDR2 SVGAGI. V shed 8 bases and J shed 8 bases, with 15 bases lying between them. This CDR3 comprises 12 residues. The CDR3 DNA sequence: TGTGCCAGCGCCTTAACCGACGGGGGCTACACCTTC. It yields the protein CASALTDGGYTF.

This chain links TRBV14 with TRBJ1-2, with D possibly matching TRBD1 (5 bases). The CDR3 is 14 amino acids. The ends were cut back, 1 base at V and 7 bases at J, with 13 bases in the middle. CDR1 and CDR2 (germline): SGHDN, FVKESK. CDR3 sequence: CASSQGAGRAGYTF. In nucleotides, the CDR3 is TGTGCCAGCAGCCAAGGTGCAGGGAGGGCTGGCTACACCTTC. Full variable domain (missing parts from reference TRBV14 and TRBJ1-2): EAGVTQFPSHSVIEKGQTVTLRCDPISGHDNLYWYRRVMGKEIKFLLHFVKESKQDESGMPNNRFLAERTGGTYSTLKVQPAELEDSGVYFCASSQGAGRAGYTFGSGTRLTVV.

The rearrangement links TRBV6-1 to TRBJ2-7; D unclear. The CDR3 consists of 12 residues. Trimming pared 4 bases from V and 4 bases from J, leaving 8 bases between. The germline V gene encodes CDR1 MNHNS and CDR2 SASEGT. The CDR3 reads CASSADIYEQYF. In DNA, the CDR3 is TGTGCCAGCAGTGCAGACATTTACGAGCAGTACTTC.

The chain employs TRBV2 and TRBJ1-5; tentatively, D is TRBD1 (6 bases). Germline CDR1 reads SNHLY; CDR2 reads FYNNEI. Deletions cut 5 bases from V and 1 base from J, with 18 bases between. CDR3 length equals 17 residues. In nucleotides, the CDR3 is TGTGCCAGCAGTCCATTCACAGGGACGGGGAGCAATCAGCCCCAGCATTTT. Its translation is CASSPFTGTGSNQPQHF.